What follows are 28 T cell receptor beta chains derived from one specimen sequenced in a study of blood T cell repertoires in COVID-19 (dated by TCRdb to 2018 to 2021). Libraries came from the immunoSEQ multiplex PCR assay. TCRdb took over this immuneACCESS table, retaining in-frame rearrangements with V and J assigned. Such tables are incomplete; in checked studies, under half of the missing clones stem from an unresolved V gene, and the remainder is unexplained. The sample table shows around 170,000 clones, and almost 85% are seen once. The top ten clones comprise 13% to 15% of the sample. Sequenced input: peripheral blood. These TCRs come from a man between 18 and 29 years old with active or convalescent COVID-19.

This chain uses TRBV6-2 or TRBV6-3 with TRBJ2-1; D not certain. V dropped 6 bases and J dropped 4 bases, with 16 bases sitting between them. The CDR3 totals 15 residues. Germline CDR1 and CDR2: MNHEY and SVGEGT. CDR3 sequence: CASSPPQLEYNEQFF. The CDR3 DNA reads TGTGCCAGCAGCCCTCCCCAATTGGAGTACAATGAGCAGTTCTTC.

The gene calls are TRBV28 and TRBJ2-1, with D perhaps TRBD2 (6 bases). The CDR3 contains 12 residues. CDR1 is MDHEN and CDR2 is SYDVKM in the germline V gene. Trimming shortened V by 3 bases and J by 7 bases, and 7 bases separated the two germline ends. CDR3: CASSLEGNEQFF. In DNA, the CDR3 is TGTGCCAGCAGTTTGGAGGGGAATGAGCAGTTCTTC.

This clone was seen ten or more times. The chain joins TRBV6-1 to TRBJ2-3, with 10 bases identical to TRBD2. The CDR3 is 16 amino acids. Germline V gene lookup returns CDR1 MNHNS and CDR2 SASEGT. The V segment lost 2 bases and the J segment 2 bases; nucleotides outside the gene matches: 4. The CDR3 sequence: CASSEPAGGYTDTQYF. DNA of the CDR3: TGTGCCAGCAGTGAACCAGCGGGAGGGTACACAGATACGCAGTATTTT.

The chain combines TRBV7-2 with TRBJ1-5, with D hard to call. Trimming removed 2 bases from V and 3 bases from J, with 11 bases in between. Germline assignment: CDR1 SGHTA and CDR2 FQGNSA. The CDR3 length is 15 residues. This CDR3 reads CASSLSPTNNQPQHF. DNA of the CDR3: TGTGCCAGCAGCTTATCACCTACGAACAATCAGCCCCAGCATTTT.

The chain recombines TRBV10-3 with TRBJ1-4; D not resolved. Germline V gene data show CDR1 as ENHRY and CDR2 as SYGVKD. V lost 0 bases to trimming and J lost 7 bases, with 15 bases between them. The CDR3 is 16 amino acids. The CDR3 reads CAISESSYSAGEKLFF. Here the CDR3 DNA reads TGTGCCATCAGTGAGTCGTCTTATTCAGCGGGTGAAAAACTGTTTTTT.

The V and J genes are TRBV5-5 and TRBJ1-4; a weak D match, TRBD1 (6 bases). This CDR3 spans 18 amino acids. Germline V gene data show CDR1 as SGHKS and CDR2 as YYEKEE (reference sequence). V was cut by 1 base and J by 3 bases, with 19 bases left in between. CDR3 DNA sequence: TGTGCCAGCAGCTTGAGGGGGGGGCCCAGCTCCCCTAATGAAAAACTGTTTTTT. Translation gives CASSLRGGPSSPNEKLFF.

CDR3 DNA: TGTGCCAGCAGTCGAAATTCGGGACAGCACACCGGGGAGCTGTTTTTT. It is translated as CASSRNSGQHTGELFF. The chain combines TRBV27 with TRBJ2-2; TRBD1 aligns across 7 bases. V was pared by 5 bases and J by 3 bases, with 9 bases of the junction left unmatched. Looked up from germline, CDR1 is MNHEY and CDR2 is SMNVEV (reference sequence). The CDR3 runs to 16 residues.

This sequence joins TRBV7-2 and TRBJ1-2, with 10 bases matching TRBD1. The J segment lost 8 bases and the V segment lost 5 bases, leaving 8 bases of the junction unmatched. CDR1 is SGHTA and CDR2 is FQGNSA in the germline V gene. The CDR3 runs 14 residues. The DNA of the CDR3 is TGTGCCAGCAGCGCGGACAGGGGGAGGACGGGCTACACCTTC. Encoded protein: CASSADRGRTGYTF.

This chain connects TRBV3-1 (or the pseudogene TRBV3-2) to TRBJ2-3; 7 nucleotides align to TRBD1. The junction had 3 bases not matched to a gene; V was cut back by 2 bases and J by 4 bases. CDR1 and CDR2 (germline): LGHDT, YNNKEL (reference sequence). This CDR3 comprises 14 residues. The CDR3 loop reads CASSQQTGSDTQYF. The CDR3 DNA sequence: TGTGCCAGCAGCCAACAGACAGGGTCAGATACGCAGTATTTT.

The chain combines TRBV14 with TRBJ2-7; D ambiguous. The germline gives CDR1 SGHDN, CDR2 FVKESK. The CDR3 runs 14 residues. The V end was cut by 1 base, the J end by 2 bases, with 9 bases between. For the CDR3, the DNA is TGTGCCAGCAGCCAAGGACGCGGTACCTACGAGCAGTACTTC. Encoded protein: CASSQGRGTYEQYF.

In its sample, this clone was seen a few times. The chain uses TRBV19 and TRBJ2-7, with TRBD2 identical over 7 bases. The germline gives CDR1 LNHDA, CDR2 SQIVND (reference sequence). This CDR3 spans 13 amino acids. The junction had 2 bases not matched to a gene; V was cut back by 5 bases and J by 1 base. CDR3 DNA sequence: TGTGCCAGTAGTGTCGGGGGGTCCTACGAGCAGTACTTC. This sequence encodes CASSVGGSYEQYF.

The chain joins TRBV30 to TRBJ1-6, with D unresolved. The V gene lost 2 bases and the J gene lost 10 bases, with 12 bases spanning the gap. CDR1 is GTSNPN, CDR2 SVGIG, per germline (reference sequence). This CDR3 region has 13 residues. CDR3 in amino acids: CAWSSGAASPLHF. In DNA form, the CDR3 reads TGTGCCTGGAGTTCGGGAGCTGCCTCACCCCTCCACTTT.

The chain links TRBV18 to TRBJ1-4; no clear D gene. The CDR3 covers 15 residues. Trimming left V 4 bases short and J 4 bases short, with 13 bases between. Per germline, CDR1 KGHSH and CDR2 LQKENI. Here the CDR3 reads CASSLWGAGNEKLFF. DNA for the CDR3: TGTGCCAGCTCACTATGGGGTGCGGGTAATGAAAAACTGTTTTTT.

The sample holds one count of this clone. V is TRBV28 and J is TRBJ1-4; the D gene is possibly TRBD1 (5 bases). Germline CDR1 is MDHEN and CDR2 is SYDVKM. The CDR3 runs to 12 residues. V lost 7 bases and J lost 5, with 8 bases in between. CDR3 DNA: TGTGCCAGCAAGACAGAAAATGAAAAACTGTTTTTT. This sequence encodes CASKTENEKLFF. Using reference TRBV28 and TRBJ1-4 for the parts outside the CDR3, the full variable domain is DVKVTQSSRYLVKRTGEKVFLECVQDMDHENMFWYRQDPGLGLRLIYFSYDVKMKEKGDIPEGYSVSREKKERFSLILESASTNQTSMYLCASKTENEKLFFGSGTQLSVL.

The chain is built from TRBV5-1 and TRBJ2-7; a possible D gene is TRBD2 (5 bases). Germline CDR1 is SGHRS and CDR2 is YFSETQ. The CDR3 runs 12 residues. V was pared by 0 bases and J by 6 bases, with 7 bases between. CDR3 amino acids: CASSLGGLEQYF. The CDR3 nucleotides are TGCGCCAGCAGCTTGGGCGGGCTCGAGCAGTACTTC.

The chain combines TRBV19 with TRBJ1-1; 10 bases align to TRBD1. In germline, CDR1 is LNHDA, CDR2 SQIVND (reference sequence). With 5 bases clipped from V and 3 bases from J, the junction kept 9 bases outside the gene matches. This CDR3 contains 16 residues. The CDR3 DNA follows: TGTGCCAGTAGTGCCCTCCCCGGGACAGGGGACACTGAAGCTTTCTTT. It translates to CASSALPGTGDTEAFF.

The gene calls are TRBV9 and TRBJ2-4; 13 bases map to TRBD2. The junction had 10 bases not matched to a gene; V was cut back by 3 bases and J by 7 bases. This CDR3 is 17 amino acids long. Germline CDR1 and CDR2: SGDLS and YYNGEE. The CDR3 DNA reads as TGTGCCAGCAGCGCCCGAGCCCAGACTAGCGGGAGGAACATTCAGTACTTC. This translates into CASSARAQTSGRNIQYF.

The rearrangement uses TRBV7-2 and TRBJ2-7; a possible D gene is TRBD1 (6 bases). In germline, CDR1 is SGHTA, CDR2 FQGNSA. Trimming removed 1 base from V and 2 bases from J, with 12 bases in between. This CDR3 has 15 residues. The CDR3 DNA reads as TGTGCCAGCAGCTTAGGTGGGGGCTTCCCCTACGAGCAGTACTTC. It translates to CASSLGGGFPYEQYF.

The V and J genes are TRBV11-3 and TRBJ2-5, with a possible D match to TRBD2 (5 bases). This CDR3 is built from 14 residues. Germline V gene data show CDR1 as SGHNT and CDR2 as YENEEA. Between the trimmed V and J ends, which lost 4 bases and 1 base, there was a span of 10 bases. The CDR3 here is CASSSDRGQETQYF. The DNA of the CDR3 is TGTGCCAGCAGCTCAGATCGGGGCCAAGAGACCCAGTACTTC.

DNA for the CDR3: TGTGCCAGCAGCGTAGCCGGGAGGTGGGGAGAGACCCAGTACTTC. Translating it yields CASSVAGRWGETQYF. The gene calls are TRBV9 and TRBJ2-5, with 7 bases identical to TRBD2. The CDR3 is made up of 15 amino acids. Trimming at V came to 0 bases and at J to 4 bases, leaving 6 bases not matched to a gene. Germline CDR1 and CDR2: SGDLS and YYNGEE.

The genes are TRBV5-6 and TRBJ2-7; tentative D call: TRBD2 (6 bases). From germline, CDR1 is SGHDT and CDR2 YYEEEE. The CDR3 has 14 amino acids. Trimming removed 2 bases at V and 6 bases at J, with 15 bases between. CDR3 region: CASSFQLAGAEQYF. DNA of the CDR3: TGTGCCAGCAGCTTTCAACTAGCTGGGGCCGAGCAGTACTTC.

The rearrangement links TRBV28 to TRBJ1-4; tentatively, D is TRBD1 (6 bases). This CDR3 has 15 amino acids. Germline V gene sequence: CDR1 MDHEN, CDR2 SYDVKM. The ends were cut back, 7 bases at V and 0 bases at J, with 12 bases in the middle. Here the CDR3 reads CASIRGGPTNEKLFF. The CDR3 DNA follows: TGTGCCAGCATCCGGGGGGGGCCAACTAATGAAAAACTGTTTTTT. Supplemented by reference TRBV28 and TRBJ1-4, the full variable domain reads DVKVTQSSRYLVKRTGEKVFLECVQDMDHENMFWYRQDPGLGLRLIYFSYDVKMKEKGDIPEGYSVSREKKERFSLILESASTNQTSMYLCASIRGGPTNEKLFFGSGTQLSVL.

The chain couples TRBV5-1 to TRBJ2-5; 9 positions agree with TRBD2. Germline V gene data show CDR1 as SGHRS and CDR2 as YFSETQ. The ends lost 0 bases at V and 3 bases at J; junction bases unmatched: 9. This CDR3 is built from 17 residues. The CDR3 loop is CASSLEVGGGEKETQYF. CDR3 nucleotides: TGCGCCAGCAGCTTGGAGGTTGGCGGGGGGGAAAAAGAGACCCAGTACTTC.

This clone was detected only a few times. The rearrangement links TRBV13 to TRBJ2-7, with 7 bases aligning to TRBD2. The germline V gene encodes CDR1 PRHDT and CDR2 FYEKMQ (reference sequence). Trimming cost V 0 bases and J 7 bases; bases outside gene matches: 9. This CDR3 contains 15 residues. CDR3 sequence (DNA): TGTGCCAGCAGCTTAGGCCCGGGGAGGGATAAAGAGCAGTACTTC. Protein sequence: CASSLGPGRDKEQYF.

This rearrangement joins TRBV21-1 to TRBJ2-1; the listed D gene, TRBD1, was not tested against the DNA. TRBV21-1 corresponds to a pseudogene. This CDR3 comprises 16 residues. CDR3 nucleotide sequence: TGTGCCAGCAGCAAAAAGACAGAAGACTCCTACAATGAGCAGTTCTTC. Protein product: CASSKKTEDSYNEQFF.

This sequence joins TRBV5-1 and TRBJ2-5; 12 bases align to TRBD2. J gave up 4 bases and V 5 bases, and 9 bases lay outside the gene matches. The CDR3 runs 16 residues. The germline V gene encodes CDR1 SGHRS and CDR2 YFSETQ. The CDR3 here is CASSKSSGGAAETQYF. CDR3 nucleotides: TGCGCCAGCAGTAAATCTAGCGGGGGGGCGGCAGAGACCCAGTACTTC.

This chain uses TRBV6-5 with TRBJ2-3, with 8 bases that match TRBD2. This CDR3 has 15 amino acids. Germline CDR1 MNHEY, CDR2 SVGAGI. V lost 4 bases and J lost 5; bases outside the gene matches: 8. The CDR3 spells CASSWSGSYLDTQYF. CDR3 DNA sequence: TGTGCCAGCAGTTGGAGCGGGAGTTATTTAGATACGCAGTATTTT.

The chain joins TRBV12-3 or TRBV12-4 to TRBJ2-7; the D is unclear. V was trimmed by 0 bases and J by 4 bases, leaving 7 bases between them. This CDR3 comprises 13 residues. This chain's CDR3 is CASSLASWYEQYF. The CDR3 nucleotides are TGTGCCAGCAGTTTAGCTAGTTGGTACGAGCAGTACTTC.